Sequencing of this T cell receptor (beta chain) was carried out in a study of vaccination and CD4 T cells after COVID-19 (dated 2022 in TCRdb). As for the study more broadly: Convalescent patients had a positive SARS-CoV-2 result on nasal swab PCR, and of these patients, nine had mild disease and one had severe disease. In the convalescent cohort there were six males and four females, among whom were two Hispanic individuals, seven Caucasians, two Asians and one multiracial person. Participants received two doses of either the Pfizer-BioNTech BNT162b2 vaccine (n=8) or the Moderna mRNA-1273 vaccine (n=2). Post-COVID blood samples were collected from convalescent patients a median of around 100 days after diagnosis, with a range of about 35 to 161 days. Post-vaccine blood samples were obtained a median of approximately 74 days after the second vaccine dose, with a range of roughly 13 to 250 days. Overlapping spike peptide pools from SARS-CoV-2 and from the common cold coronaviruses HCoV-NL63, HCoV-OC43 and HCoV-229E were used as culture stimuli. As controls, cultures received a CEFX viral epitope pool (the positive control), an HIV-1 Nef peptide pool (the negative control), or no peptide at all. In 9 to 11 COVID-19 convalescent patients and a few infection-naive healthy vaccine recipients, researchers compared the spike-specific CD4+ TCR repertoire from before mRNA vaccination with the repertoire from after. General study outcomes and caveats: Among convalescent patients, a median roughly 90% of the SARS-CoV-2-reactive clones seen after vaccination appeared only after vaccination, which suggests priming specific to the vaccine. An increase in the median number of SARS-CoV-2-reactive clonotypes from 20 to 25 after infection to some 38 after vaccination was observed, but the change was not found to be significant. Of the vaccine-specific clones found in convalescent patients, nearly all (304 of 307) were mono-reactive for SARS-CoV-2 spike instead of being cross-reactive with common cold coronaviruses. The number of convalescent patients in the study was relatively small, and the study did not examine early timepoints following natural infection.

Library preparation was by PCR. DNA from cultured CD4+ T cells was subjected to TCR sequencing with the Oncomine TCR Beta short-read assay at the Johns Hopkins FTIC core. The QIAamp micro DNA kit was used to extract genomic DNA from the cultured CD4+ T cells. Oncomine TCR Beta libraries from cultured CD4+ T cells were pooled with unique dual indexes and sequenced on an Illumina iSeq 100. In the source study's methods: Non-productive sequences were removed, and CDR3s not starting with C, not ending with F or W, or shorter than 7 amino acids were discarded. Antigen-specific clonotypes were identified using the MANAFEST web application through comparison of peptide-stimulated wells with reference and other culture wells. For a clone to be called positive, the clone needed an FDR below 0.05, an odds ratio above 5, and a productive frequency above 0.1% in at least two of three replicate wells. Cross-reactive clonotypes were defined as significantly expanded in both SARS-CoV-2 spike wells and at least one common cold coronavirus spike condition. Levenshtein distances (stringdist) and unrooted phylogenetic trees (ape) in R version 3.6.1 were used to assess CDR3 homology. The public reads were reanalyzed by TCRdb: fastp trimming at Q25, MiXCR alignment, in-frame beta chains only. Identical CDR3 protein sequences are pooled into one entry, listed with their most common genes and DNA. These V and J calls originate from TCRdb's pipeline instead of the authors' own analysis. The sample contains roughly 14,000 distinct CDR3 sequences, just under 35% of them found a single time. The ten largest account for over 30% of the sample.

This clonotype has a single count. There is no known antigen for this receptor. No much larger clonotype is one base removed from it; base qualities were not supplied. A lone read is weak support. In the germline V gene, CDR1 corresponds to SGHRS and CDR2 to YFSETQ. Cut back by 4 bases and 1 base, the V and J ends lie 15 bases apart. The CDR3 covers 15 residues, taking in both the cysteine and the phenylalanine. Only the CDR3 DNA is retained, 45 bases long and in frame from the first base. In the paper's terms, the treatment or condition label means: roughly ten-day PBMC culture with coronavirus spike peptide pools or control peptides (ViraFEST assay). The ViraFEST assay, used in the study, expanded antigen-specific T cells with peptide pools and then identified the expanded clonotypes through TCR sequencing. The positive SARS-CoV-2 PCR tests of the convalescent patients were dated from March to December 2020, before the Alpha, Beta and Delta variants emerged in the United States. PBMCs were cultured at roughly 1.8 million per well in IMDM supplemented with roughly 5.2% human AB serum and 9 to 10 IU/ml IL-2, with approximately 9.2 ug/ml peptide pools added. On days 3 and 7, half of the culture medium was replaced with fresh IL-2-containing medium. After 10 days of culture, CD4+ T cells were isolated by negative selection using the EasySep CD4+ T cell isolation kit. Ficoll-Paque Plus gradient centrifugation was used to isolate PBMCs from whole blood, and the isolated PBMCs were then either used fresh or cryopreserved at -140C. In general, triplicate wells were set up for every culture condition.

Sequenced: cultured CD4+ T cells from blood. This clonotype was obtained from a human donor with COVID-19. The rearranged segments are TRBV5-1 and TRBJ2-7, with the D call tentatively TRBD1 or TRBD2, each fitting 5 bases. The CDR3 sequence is CASSRGRDGSYEQYF. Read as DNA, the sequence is TGCGCCAGCAGCAGGGGAAGGGACGGATCCTACGAGCAGTACTTC.